The 14 T cell receptor beta chains listed next were all sequenced from one sample in a study of blood T cell repertoires in COVID-19. The method was immunoSEQ multiplex PCR; TCRdb's version includes in-frame clones alone and lacks a portion of them. The profile covers more than 200,000 clones, with 80% to 85% appearing a single time and about 11% taken by the ten largest. Sequencing used peripheral blood. The receptors originated from a woman aged 80 or older with COVID-19, enrolled during active disease.

The chain recombines TRBV15 with TRBJ1-4; the D is unclear. V lost 1 base, J lost 3 bases, and 12 bases lay in between. Germline V CDR1 and CDR2: LNHNV, YYDKDF (reference sequence). The CDR3 has 16 residues. The chain's CDR3 is CATSRVLTDPNEKLFF. DNA of the CDR3: TGTGCCACCAGCAGAGTTCTCACAGATCCTAATGAAAAACTGTTTTTT.

The chain couples TRBV6-4 to TRBJ2-1, with 10 bases aligning to TRBD1. V dropped 5 bases and J dropped 8; count of bases not matched to a gene: 18. This CDR3 spans 18 amino acids. Per the germline V gene, CDR1 is MRHNA and CDR2 is SNTAGT. CDR3 sequence (DNA): TGTGCCAGCAGTCGAAGATCTGGGCCGGGACAGGGGAGCCATGAGCAGTTCTTC. Residues: CASSRRSGPGQGSHEQFF.

The chain employs TRBV5-1 and TRBJ2-1, with 8 bases fitting TRBD2. The CDR3 contains 16 residues. The V segment lost 1 base and the J segment 4 bases; nucleotides outside the gene matches: 7. Germline V gene lookup returns CDR1 SGHRS and CDR2 YFSETQ. The CDR3 reads CASSLSTSGLYNEQFF. The DNA of the CDR3 is TGCGCCAGCAGCTTGTCCACTAGCGGACTTTACAATGAGCAGTTCTTC.

The chain combines TRBV10-2 with TRBJ1-1; D not resolved. The CDR3 has 12 amino acids. The V end was cut by 0 bases, the J end by 10 bases, with 9 bases between. CDR1 is WSHSY, CDR2 SAAADI, per germline. The CDR3 is CASSESNTPAFF. The DNA of the CDR3 is TGCGCCAGCAGTGAGTCGAACACACCAGCTTTCTTT.

The V and J genes are TRBV6-2 or TRBV6-3 and TRBJ2-1; possible D gene TRBD2, 6 bases. Germline V lookup: CDR1 MNHEY, CDR2 SVGEGT. The ends were cut back, 5 bases at V and 5 bases at J, with 16 bases in the middle. CDR3 length equals 15 residues. The CDR3 region has the DNA TGTGCCAGCAGTCCCCGGGGGAAATCCCACAATGAGCAGTTCTTC. It translates to CASSPRGKSHNEQFF.

The V gene is TRBV29-1, the J gene TRBJ1-2; unclear D gene. Looked up from germline, CDR1 is SQVTM and CDR2 is ANQGSEA. Trimming removed 6 bases at V and 1 base at J, with 12 bases between. This CDR3 comprises 13 residues. The CDR3 here is CSVTINNNYGYTF. For the CDR3, the DNA is TGCAGCGTCACCATTAACAATAACTATGGCTACACCTTC. Full variable domain (remainder filled in from reference TRBV29-1 and TRBJ1-2): SAVISQKPSRDICQRGTSLTIQCQVDSQVTMMFWYRQQPGQSLTLIATANQGSEATYESGFVIDKFPISRPNLTFSTLTVSNMSPEDSSIYLCSVTINNNYGYTFGSGTRLTVV.

The rearrangement joins TRBV28 to TRBJ2-1, with 9 bases aligning to TRBD2. CDR1 is MDHEN and CDR2 is SYDVKM in the germline V gene. The junction had 11 bases not matched to a gene; V was cut back by 4 bases and J by 4 bases. The CDR3 consists of 17 residues. Here the CDR3 reads CASSSHRLAAFYNEQFF. The CDR3 coding sequence is TGTGCCAGCAGTTCCCACCGACTAGCGGCATTTTACAATGAGCAGTTCTTC.

The chain couples TRBV18 to TRBJ1-1; 10 bases line up with TRBD1. The germline V gene encodes CDR1 KGHSH and CDR2 LQKENI. V was pared by 1 base and J by 3 bases, with 5 bases of the junction left unmatched. There are 16 residues in the CDR3. The CDR3 coding sequence is TGTGCCAGCTCACCACAGAACGGACAGGGGGACACTGAAGCTTTCTTT. Protein sequence: CASSPQNGQGDTEAFF.

The chain employs TRBV28 and TRBJ1-1, with 9 nucleotides matching TRBD1. V was clipped by 7 bases and J by 0 bases; unmatched bases: 9. Germline-derived CDR1 and CDR2 are MDHEN and SYDVKM. There are 16 residues in the CDR3. CDR3 in amino acids: CASKSPGQGLNTEAFF. CDR3 nucleotides: TGTGCCAGCAAGAGCCCGGGACAGGGCTTGAACACTGAAGCTTTCTTT.

This rearrangement joins TRBV11-2 to TRBJ2-7; 11 bases agree with TRBD2. Germline V lookup: CDR1 SGHAT, CDR2 FQNNGV. Germline trimming cut 4 bases from V and 3 bases from J; bases unmatched to any gene: 5. CDR3 length: 15 residues. The CDR3 bases are TGTGCCAGCAGCTCCGGGACTAGCGGAATCTACGAGCAGTACGTC. This gives the protein CASSSGTSGIYEQYV.

V gene TRBV19 combines with J gene TRBJ2-7; possibly TRBD1 for D (5 bases). The CDR3 has 14 amino acids. With 3 bases removed from V and 0 bases from J, the gap between germline ends came to 9 bases. Germline V gene sequence: CDR1 LNHDA, CDR2 SQIVND (reference sequence). CDR3 coding DNA: TGTGCCAGTAGTATTATAGGGGCCTCCTACGAGCAGTACTTC. Translation gives CASSIIGASYEQYF.

This clone showed up just a few times. The chain couples TRBV2 to TRBJ1-2, with 8 bases fitting TRBD1. The germline V gene encodes CDR1 SNHLY and CDR2 FYNNEI. The CDR3 totals 13 residues. The junction had 7 bases not matched to a gene; V was cut back by 7 bases and J by 6 bases. The CDR3 reads CASTRTGLDGYTF. DNA for the CDR3: TGTGCCAGCACAAGGACAGGGCTCGATGGCTACACCTTC.

In its sample, this clone was seen a few times. V and J are TRBV19 and TRBJ1-5; D is ambiguous. Deletions cut 6 bases from V and 4 bases from J, with 13 bases between. CDR3 length: 14 amino acids. CDR1 is LNHDA and CDR2 is SQIVND in the germline V gene (reference sequence). CDR3 nucleotide sequence: TGTGCCAGTAGACACCCAGACGGGAATCAGCCCCAGCATTTT. Protein: CASRHPDGNQPQHF.

This chain uses TRBV5-1 with TRBJ1-3; D possibly corresponds to TRBD1 (6 bases). The germline V and J ends were trimmed by 5 bases and 0 bases, with 15 bases remaining between them. From germline, CDR1 is SGHRS and CDR2 YFSETQ. This CDR3 is 16 amino acids long. The CDR3: CASSAGASDSGNTIYF. Written as DNA, the CDR3 is TGCGCCAGCAGTGCAGGGGCCTCTGACTCTGGAAACACCATATATTTT.